This is a list of T cell receptor beta chains from one sample in a study of post-analysis software for immune sequencing data. TCRdb re-called the PCR reads through MiXCR, storing one row per CDR3 protein. The profile shows about 260,000 distinct CDR3 sequences, 35% to 45% of them singletons. Sequencing input: blood. The receptor source for this set is a girl aged 10 to 17 with multiple sclerosis. Each CDR3 is given with its conserved first and last residue. The order of the fields is clone size, V gene, J gene, D gene, CDR3 DNA, CDR3 protein. D genes are given only for firm matches. Only some rows state a clone size, as once, few, many or a class for expanded clones.

>.|TRBV6-1|TRBJ1-6|.
TGTGCCAGCAGTGAACGGGACCGTCGACGGCCGGCGTGGGGGTCACCCCTCCACTTT
CASSERDRRRPAWGSPLHF
>many|TRBV13|TRBJ2-7|.
TGTGCCAGCAGCTTAGGCCAGCGGACAGACTACGAGCAGTACTTC
CASSLGQRTDYEQYF
>.|TRBV10-3|TRBJ2-3|.
TGTGCCATCAGTCTGGGTATGGCGGAATCCACAGATACGCAGTATTTT
CAISLGMAESTDTQYF
>.|TRBV4-2|TRBJ2-1|.
TGTGCCAGCAGCCTGATCGGGGGGCAGGGGTACAATGAGCAGTTCTTC
CASSLIGGQGYNEQFF
>many|TRBV3-1|TRBJ2-1|.
TGTGCCAGCAGCCACCGTCCGGGGGGGACAGGGCTCCGTAATGAGCAGTTCTTC
CASSHRPGGTGLRNEQFF
>.|TRBV10-3|TRBJ2-5|TRBD1
TGCGCCATCAAGATTGGGACAGGGTGGGAAGAGACCCAGTACTTC
CAIKIGTGWEETQYF
>many|TRBV28|TRBJ1-6|.
TGTGCCAGCAGTACAAACCCCTATAATTCACCCCTCCACTTT
CASSTNPYNSPLHF
>many|TRBV5-5|TRBJ2-1|TRBD1
TGTGCCAGCAGCTGGGACAGCGGAGGTGAGCAGTTCTTC
CASSWDSGGEQFF
>many|TRBV7-9|TRBJ2-5|TRBD2
TGTGCCAGCAGCTCGATGGGAGGGGCGCTGCAGACCCAGTACTTC
CASSSMGGALQTQYF
>few|TRBV28|TRBJ1-1|.
TGTGCCAGCAGGGACAAGATGAACACTGAAGCTTTCTTT
CASRDKMNTEAFF
>once|TRBV4-2|TRBJ2-7|TRBD1
TGTGCCAGCAGCACCCGGACAGGGCCCTACGAGCAGTACTTC
CASSTRTGPYEQYF
>many|TRBV20-1|TRBJ2-5|TRBD2
TGCAGTGCTGGCCCTAGCGGCGAAGAGACCCAGTACTTC
CSAGPSGEETQYF
>few|TRBV30|TRBJ2-5|.
TGTGCCTGGAGTAGGGGATGGACGGGCCAAGAGACCCAGTACTTC
CAWSRGWTGQETQYF
>many|TRBV20-1|TRBJ2-3|.
TGCAGTGCTAGTGGCCTCTCGGCGCAGTATTTT
CSASGLSAQYF
>many|TRBV24-1|TRBJ2-1|.
TGTGCCACCAGGGACAGTTATTCCTACAATGAGCAGTTCTTC
CATRDSYSYNEQFF
>.|TRBV12-3/TRBV12-4|TRBJ2-3|.
TGTGCCAGCAGGGTCGGGGGCGCAGATGCGCAGTATTTT
CASRVGGADAQYF
>.|TRBV7-8|TRBJ2-7|.
TGCGCCAGCAGCTTAGAAATGTGGAATGAGCAGTACTTC
CASSLEMWNEQYF
>many|TRBV15|TRBJ2-1|TRBD1
TGTGCCACCAGCAGAGATCGGGGACAGGGGGGCGATGAGCAGTTCTTC
CATSRDRGQGGDEQFF
>many|TRBV5-1|TRBJ2-7|.
TGCGCCAGCAGCCCGCAGGGCCAAACCTACGAGCAGTACTTC
CASSPQGQTYEQYF
>many|TRBV20-1|TRBJ2-1|.
TGCAGTGCTAGTCCCGGAAATGAGCAGTTCTTC
CSASPGNEQFF
>.|TRBV5-1|TRBJ2-7|.
TGCGCCAGCAGCGGGGAGCGGGCCCCTGACAATGAGCAGTACTTC
CASSGERAPDNEQYF
>few|TRBV7-2|TRBJ1-5|.
TGTGCCAGCAGCCCAGGGAATAGCAATCAGCCCCAGCATTTT
CASSPGNSNQPQHF
>.|TRBV5-1|TRBJ2-5|TRBD1
TGCGCCAGCAACAATCCGGGACAGGGATCCGAGACCCAGTACTTC
CASNNPGQGSETQYF
>many|TRBV20-1|TRBJ2-3|.
TGCAGTGCCAACAAGGCGGGTCGTGCTAGCACAGATACGCAGTATTTT
CSANKAGRASTDTQYF
>.|TRBV3-1|TRBJ2-5|.
TGTGCCAGCCGCCAAGATGGGCTAGCGAGACAAGAGACCCAGTACTTC
CASRQDGLARQETQYF
>.|TRBV6-2/TRBV6-3|TRBJ2-1|.
TGTGCCAGCAGTTACTCCGGGGGCTCCTACAATGAGCAGTTCTTC
CASSYSGGSYNEQFF
>.|TRBV5-6|TRBJ1-6|TRBD1
TGTGCCAGCAGCTGGGGACAGGGTCATAATTCACCCCTCCACTTT
CASSWGQGHNSPLHF
>.|TRBV12-3/TRBV12-4|TRBJ1-1|.
TGTGCCAGCGCTGTAGGGGTGACTGAAGCTTTCTTT
CASAVGVTEAFF
>.|TRBV9|TRBJ2-2|.
TGTGCCAGCAGCGTAGCTACGGGCAGGGGAAACACCGGGGAGCTGTTTTTT
CASSVATGRGNTGELFF
>many|TRBV7-2|TRBJ2-1|TRBD2
TGTGCCAGCAGCCGCAGACTAGCGGGCTACAATGAGCAGTTCTTC
CASSRRLAGYNEQFF
>.|TRBV7-3|TRBJ2-6|.
TGTGCCAGCAGCTTATCCCCCATCTCTGGGGCCAACGTCCTGACTTTC
CASSLSPISGANVLTF
>many|TRBV24-1|TRBJ2-1|TRBD1
TGTGCCACCAGTGATATTCGGACAGGGGAAGACAATGAGCAGTTCTTC
CATSDIRTGEDNEQFF
>few|TRBV29-1|TRBJ1-1|.
TGCAGCGTTGGAGGTTTCGACACTGAAGCTTTCTTT
CSVGGFDTEAFF
>.|TRBV13|TRBJ1-1|.
TGTGCCAGCAGCCCCGATCGGTCCCACACTGAAGCTTTCTTT
CASSPDRSHTEAFF
>many|TRBV5-1|TRBJ1-1|.
TGCGCCAGCAGCTTGGAAGGGACGAACACTGAAGCTTTCTTT
CASSLEGTNTEAFF
>.|TRBV15|TRBJ2-5|TRBD2
TGTGCCACCAGCAGAGGGGCCGGGACTAGAGGCTCGAAAGAGACCCAGTACTTC
CATSRGAGTRGSKETQYF
>once|TRBV20-1|TRBJ1-2|TRBD1
TGCAGTGCTCCGACAGGGGACTATGGCTACACCTTC
CSAPTGDYGYTF
>many|TRBV4-1|TRBJ1-2|.
TGCGCCAGCAGCCAAGACAAAGGCGTCTATGGCTACACCTTC
CASSQDKGVYGYTF
>.|TRBV29-1|TRBJ2-1|.
TGCAGCGTTGAATGGTTGCGGAGGAATGAGCAGTTCTTC
CSVEWLRRNEQFF
>once|TRBV20-1|TRBJ2-5|.
TGCAATGCCAACCCTTGGACGGACCAAGAGACCCAGTACTTC
CNANPWTDQETQYF
>once|TRBV12-3/TRBV12-4|TRBJ2-1|TRBD2
TGTGCCAGCAGTAGTTTCAGATCAACTAGCGGTTACAATGAGCAGTTCTTC
CASSSFRSTSGYNEQFF
>.|TRBV29-1|TRBJ2-5|.
TGCAGCGTTGAAGCCTCTGGAGGGTTCCAAGAGACCCAGTACTTC
CSVEASGGFQETQYF
>once|TRBV29-1|TRBJ2-1|.
TGCAGCGCTGGAACGACCGGCGTTGAGCAGTTCTTC
CSAGTTGVEQFF
>few|TRBV4-2|TRBJ2-1|.
TGTGCCAGCAGCCAAGGAGTGGGGGCCGCGAACAATGAGCAGTTCTTC
CASSQGVGAANNEQFF
>once|TRBV10-3|TRBJ2-1|.
TGTGCCATCAGTCCAACAAGACTATCTGCTTACAATGAGCAGTTCTTC
CAISPTRLSAYNEQFF
>.|TRBV29-1|TRBJ1-1|.
TGCAGCGTTGAGCCGGGGGCCCAAGTGAACACTGAAGCTTTCTTT
CSVEPGAQVNTEAFF
>many|TRBV7-3|TRBJ1-1|.
TGTGCCAGCAGCCCGTCGACAGCGAACACTGAAGCTTTCTTT
CASSPSTANTEAFF
>many|TRBV25-1|TRBJ2-1|.
TGTGCCAGCAGTGCCGACAATGAGCAGTTCTTC
CASSADNEQFF
>.|TRBV29-1|TRBJ1-4|.
TGCAGCGTTGAAGATACGAGGCCGGGCGAAAAACTGTTTTTT
CSVEDTRPGEKLFF
>many|TRBV9|TRBJ1-4|.
TGTGCCAGCAGCGTAGAGGGCCACGGGAATGAAAAACTGTTTTTT
CASSVEGHGNEKLFF